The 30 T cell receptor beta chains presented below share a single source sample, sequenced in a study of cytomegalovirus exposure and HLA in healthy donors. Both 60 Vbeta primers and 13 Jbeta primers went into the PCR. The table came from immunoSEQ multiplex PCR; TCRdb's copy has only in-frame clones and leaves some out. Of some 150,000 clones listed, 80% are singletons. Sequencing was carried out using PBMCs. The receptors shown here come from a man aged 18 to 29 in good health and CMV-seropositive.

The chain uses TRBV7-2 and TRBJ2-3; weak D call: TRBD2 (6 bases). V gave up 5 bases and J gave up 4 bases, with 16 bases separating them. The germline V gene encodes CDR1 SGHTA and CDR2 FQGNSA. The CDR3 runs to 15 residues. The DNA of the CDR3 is TGTGCCAGCAGCCGCCAAGTGACTAGTTCAGATACGCAGTATTTT. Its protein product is CASSRQVTSSDTQYF.

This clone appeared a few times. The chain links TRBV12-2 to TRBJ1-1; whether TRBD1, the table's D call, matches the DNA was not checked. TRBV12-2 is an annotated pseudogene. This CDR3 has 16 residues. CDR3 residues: CASRLTGDIEDTEAFF. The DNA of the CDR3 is TGTGCAAGTCGCTTAACAGGTGACATTGAGGACACTGAAGCTTTCTTT.

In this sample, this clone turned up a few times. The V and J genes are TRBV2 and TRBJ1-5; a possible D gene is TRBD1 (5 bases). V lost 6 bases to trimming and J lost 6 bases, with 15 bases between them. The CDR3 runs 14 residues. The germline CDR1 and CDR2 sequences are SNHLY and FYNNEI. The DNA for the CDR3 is TGTGCCAGCAGCCTGGACGGGGGTTCTCAGCCCCAGCATTTT. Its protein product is CASSLDGGSQPQHF.

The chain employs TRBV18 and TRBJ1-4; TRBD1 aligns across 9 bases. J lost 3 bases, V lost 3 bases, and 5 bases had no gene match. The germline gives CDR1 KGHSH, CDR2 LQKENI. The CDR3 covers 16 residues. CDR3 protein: CASSPRQGVSNEKLFF. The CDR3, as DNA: TGTGCCAGCTCACCCAGACAGGGGGTCTCTAATGAAAAACTGTTTTTT. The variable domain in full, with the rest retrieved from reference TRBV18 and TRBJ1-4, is NAGVMQNPRHLVRRRGQEARLRCSPMKGHSHVYWYRQLPEEGLKFMVYLQKENIIDESGMPKERFSAEFPKEGPSILRIQQVVRGDSAAYFCASSPRQGVSNEKLFFGSGTQLSVL.

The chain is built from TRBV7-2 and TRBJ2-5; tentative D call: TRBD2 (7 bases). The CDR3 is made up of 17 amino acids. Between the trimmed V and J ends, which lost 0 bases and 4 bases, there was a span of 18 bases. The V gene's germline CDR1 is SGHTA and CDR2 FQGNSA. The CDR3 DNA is TGTGCCAGCAGCTTAGCCGGTAGGGGGGGGGCCCTAGAGACCCAGTACTTC. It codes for CASSLAGRGGALETQYF.

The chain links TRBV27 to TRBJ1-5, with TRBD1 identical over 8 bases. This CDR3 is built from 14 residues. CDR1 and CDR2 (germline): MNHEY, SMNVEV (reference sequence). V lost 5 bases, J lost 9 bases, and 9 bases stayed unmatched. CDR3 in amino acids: CASSADRGYGPQHF. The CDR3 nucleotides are TGTGCCAGCAGTGCAGACAGGGGCTATGGGCCCCAGCATTTT.

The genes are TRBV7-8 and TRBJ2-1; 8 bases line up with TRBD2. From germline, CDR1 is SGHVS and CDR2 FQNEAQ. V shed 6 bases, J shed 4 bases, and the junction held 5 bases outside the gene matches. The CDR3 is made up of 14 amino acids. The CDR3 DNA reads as TGTGCCAGCAGGTCTAGCGGGCTGTACAATGAGCAGTTCTTC. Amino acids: CASRSSGLYNEQFF. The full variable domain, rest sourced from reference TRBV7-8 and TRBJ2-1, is GAGVSQSPRYKVAKRGQDVALRCDPISGHVSLFWYQQALGQGPEFLTYFQNEAQLDKSGLPSDRFFAERPEGSVSTLKIQRTQQEDSAVYLCASRSSGLYNEQFFGPGTRLTVL.

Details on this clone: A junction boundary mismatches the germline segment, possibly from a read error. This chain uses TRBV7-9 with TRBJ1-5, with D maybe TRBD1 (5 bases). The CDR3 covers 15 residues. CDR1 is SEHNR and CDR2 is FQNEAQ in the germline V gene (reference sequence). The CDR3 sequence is CSSSLGQGSNQPQHF. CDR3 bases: TGTTCCAGCAGCTTAGGGCAGGGAAGCAATCAGCCCCAGCATTTT.

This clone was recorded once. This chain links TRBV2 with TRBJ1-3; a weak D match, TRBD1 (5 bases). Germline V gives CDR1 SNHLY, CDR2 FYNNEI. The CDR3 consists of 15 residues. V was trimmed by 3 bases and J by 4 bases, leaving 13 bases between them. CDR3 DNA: TGTGCCAGCAGTGAGGTCCGGGGGAACGGAAACACCATATATTTT. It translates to CASSEVRGNGNTIYF.

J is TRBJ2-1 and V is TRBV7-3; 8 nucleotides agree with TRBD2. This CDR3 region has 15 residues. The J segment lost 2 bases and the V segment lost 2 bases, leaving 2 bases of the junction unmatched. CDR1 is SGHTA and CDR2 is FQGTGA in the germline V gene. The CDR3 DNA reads TGTGCCAGCAGCTTAGACGGGGGGGCCTACAATGAGCAGTTCTTC. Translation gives CASSLDGGAYNEQFF.

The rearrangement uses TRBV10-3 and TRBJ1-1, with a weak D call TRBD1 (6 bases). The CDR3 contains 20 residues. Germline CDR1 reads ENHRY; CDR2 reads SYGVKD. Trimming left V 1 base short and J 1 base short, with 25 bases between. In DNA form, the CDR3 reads TGTGCCATCAGTGAGTGGAAGGGGACAACCGTATCCGATGGGAACACTGAAGCTTTCTTT. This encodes CAISEWKGTTVSDGNTEAFF.

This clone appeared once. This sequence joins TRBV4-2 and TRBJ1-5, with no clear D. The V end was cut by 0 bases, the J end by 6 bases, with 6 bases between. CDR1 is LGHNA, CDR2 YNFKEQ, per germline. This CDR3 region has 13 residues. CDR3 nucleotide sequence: TGTGCCAGCAGCCAAGATTCGGGTCAGCCCCAGCATTTT. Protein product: CASSQDSGQPQHF.

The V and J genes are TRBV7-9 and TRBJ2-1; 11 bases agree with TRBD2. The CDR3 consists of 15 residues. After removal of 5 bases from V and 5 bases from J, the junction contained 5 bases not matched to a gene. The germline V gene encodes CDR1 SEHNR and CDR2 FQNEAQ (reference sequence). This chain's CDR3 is CASSKGLAGDNEQFF. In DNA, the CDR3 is TGTGCCAGCAGCAAAGGACTAGCGGGCGACAATGAGCAGTTCTTC.

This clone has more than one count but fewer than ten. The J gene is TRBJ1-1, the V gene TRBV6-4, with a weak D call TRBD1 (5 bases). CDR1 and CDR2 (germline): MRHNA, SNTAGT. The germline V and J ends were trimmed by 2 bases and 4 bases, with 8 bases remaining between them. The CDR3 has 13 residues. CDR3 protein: CASSDQGFTEAFF. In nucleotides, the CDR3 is TGTGCCAGCAGTGACCAGGGCTTCACTGAAGCTTTCTTT.

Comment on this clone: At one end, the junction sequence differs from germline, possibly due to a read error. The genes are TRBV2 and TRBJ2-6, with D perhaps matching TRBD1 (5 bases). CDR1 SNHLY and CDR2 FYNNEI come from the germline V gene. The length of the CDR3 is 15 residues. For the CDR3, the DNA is TGTGCCAGCAGTGAACAGTTCTCTGGGGCCAACGGCCTGACTTTC. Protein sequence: CASSEQFSGANGLTF.

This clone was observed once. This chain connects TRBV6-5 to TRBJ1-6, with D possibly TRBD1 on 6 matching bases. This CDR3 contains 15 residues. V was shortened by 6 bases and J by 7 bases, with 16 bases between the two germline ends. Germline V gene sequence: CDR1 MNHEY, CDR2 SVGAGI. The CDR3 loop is CASSPETGGNSPLHF. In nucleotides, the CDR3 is TGTGCCAGCAGCCCTGAGACAGGTGGGAATTCACCCCTCCACTTT.

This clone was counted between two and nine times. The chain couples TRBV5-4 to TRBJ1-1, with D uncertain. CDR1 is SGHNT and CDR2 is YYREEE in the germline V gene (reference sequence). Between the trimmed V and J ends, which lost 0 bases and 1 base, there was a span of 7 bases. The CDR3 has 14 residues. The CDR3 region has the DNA TGTGCCAGCAGCTTGGGTGGCACGAACACTGAAGCTTTCTTT. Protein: CASSLGGTNTEAFF.

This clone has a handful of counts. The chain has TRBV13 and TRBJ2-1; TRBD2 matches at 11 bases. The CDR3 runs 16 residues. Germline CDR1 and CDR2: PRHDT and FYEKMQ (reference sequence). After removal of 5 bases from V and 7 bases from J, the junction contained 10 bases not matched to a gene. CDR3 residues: CASSRWTSGYQNEQFF. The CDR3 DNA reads TGTGCCAGCAGCCGTTGGACTAGCGGGTACCAAAATGAGCAGTTCTTC.

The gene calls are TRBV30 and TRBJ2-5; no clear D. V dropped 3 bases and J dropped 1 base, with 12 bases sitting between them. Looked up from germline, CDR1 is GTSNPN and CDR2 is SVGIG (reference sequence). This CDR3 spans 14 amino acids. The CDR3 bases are TGTGCCTGGAGCCCCGGTGATTCCCAAGAGACCCAGTACTTC. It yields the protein CAWSPGDSQETQYF.

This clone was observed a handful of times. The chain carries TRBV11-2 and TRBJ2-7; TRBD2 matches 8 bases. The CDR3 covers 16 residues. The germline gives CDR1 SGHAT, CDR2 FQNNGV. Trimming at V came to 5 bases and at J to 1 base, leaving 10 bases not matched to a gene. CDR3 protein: CASSLQRTGGSYEQYF. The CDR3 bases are TGTGCCAGCAGCCTACAGCGGACGGGAGGGTCCTACGAGCAGTACTTC.

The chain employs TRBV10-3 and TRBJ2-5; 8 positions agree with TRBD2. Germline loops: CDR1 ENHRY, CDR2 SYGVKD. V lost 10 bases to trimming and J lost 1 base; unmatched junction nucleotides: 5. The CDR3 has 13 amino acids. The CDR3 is CATTGTSQETQYF. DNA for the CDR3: TGTGCCACTACAGGGACTAGCCAAGAGACCCAGTACTTC.

CDR3 sequence: CASSYGRFGQPQHF. Here the CDR3 DNA reads TGTGCCAGCAGCTATGGCAGGTTTGGCCAGCCCCAGCATTTT. The chain employs TRBV27 and TRBJ1-5; D not certain. V was pared by 6 bases and J by 7 bases, with 16 bases between. The CDR3 runs 14 residues. CDR1 MNHEY and CDR2 SMNVEV come from the germline V gene (reference sequence).

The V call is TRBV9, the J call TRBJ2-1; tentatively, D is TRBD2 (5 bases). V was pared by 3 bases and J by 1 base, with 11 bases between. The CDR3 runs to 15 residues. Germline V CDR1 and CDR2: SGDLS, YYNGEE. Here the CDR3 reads CASSDEGASYNEQFF. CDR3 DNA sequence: TGTGCCAGCAGCGATGAGGGAGCTTCCTACAATGAGCAGTTCTTC.

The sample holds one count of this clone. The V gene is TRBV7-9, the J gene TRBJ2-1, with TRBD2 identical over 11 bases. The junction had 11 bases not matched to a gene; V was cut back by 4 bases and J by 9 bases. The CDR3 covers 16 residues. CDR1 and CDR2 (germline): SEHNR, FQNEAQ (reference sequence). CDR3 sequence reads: CASSSGGTSGVAEQFF. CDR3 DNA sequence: TGTGCCAGCAGCTCCGGCGGGACTAGCGGTGTCGCTGAGCAGTTCTTC.

The DNA for the CDR3 is TGTGCCAGCAGCGTAGGCGGGGGGGGGCCCAACACCGGGGAGCTGTTTTTT. It codes for CASSVGGGGPNTGELFF. J is TRBJ2-2 and V is TRBV9; 9 bases agree with TRBD2. This CDR3 is 17 amino acids long. Looked up from germline, CDR1 is SGDLS and CDR2 is YYNGEE. J was trimmed by 2 bases and V by 0 bases; bases with no gene match: 5.

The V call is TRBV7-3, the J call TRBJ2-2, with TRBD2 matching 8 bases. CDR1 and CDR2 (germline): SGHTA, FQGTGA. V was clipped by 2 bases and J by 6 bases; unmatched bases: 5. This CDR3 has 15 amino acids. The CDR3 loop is CASSLLSGGSGELFF. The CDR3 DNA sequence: TGTGCCAGCAGCTTACTCAGCGGGGGATCCGGGGAGCTGTTTTTT. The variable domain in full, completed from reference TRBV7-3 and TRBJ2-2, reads GAGVSQTPSNKVTEKGKYVELRCDPISGHTALYWYRQSLGQGPEFLIYFQGTGAADDSGLPNDRFFAVRPEGSVSTLKIQRTERGDSAVYLCASSLLSGGSGELFFGEGSRLTVL.

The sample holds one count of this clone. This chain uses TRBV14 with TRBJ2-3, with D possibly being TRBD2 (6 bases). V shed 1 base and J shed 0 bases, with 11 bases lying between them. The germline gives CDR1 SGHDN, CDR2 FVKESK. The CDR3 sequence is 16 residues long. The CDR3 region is CASSQGTTPSTDTQYF. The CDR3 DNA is TGTGCCAGCAGCCAAGGGACTACCCCTAGCACAGATACGCAGTATTTT.

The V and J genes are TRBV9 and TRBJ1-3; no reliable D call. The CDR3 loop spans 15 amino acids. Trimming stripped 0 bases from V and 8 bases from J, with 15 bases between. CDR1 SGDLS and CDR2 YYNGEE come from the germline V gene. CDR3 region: CASSVGSSLVDTIYF. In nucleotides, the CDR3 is TGTGCCAGCAGCGTAGGATCTTCTTTAGTTGACACCATATATTTT.

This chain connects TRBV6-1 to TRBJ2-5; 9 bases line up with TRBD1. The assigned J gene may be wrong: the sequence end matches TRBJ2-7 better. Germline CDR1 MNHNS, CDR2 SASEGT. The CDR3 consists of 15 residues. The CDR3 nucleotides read TGTGCCAGCAGTGAGGGACAGGGTCTCTCCTACGAGCAGTACTTC. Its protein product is CASSEGQGLSYEQYF.

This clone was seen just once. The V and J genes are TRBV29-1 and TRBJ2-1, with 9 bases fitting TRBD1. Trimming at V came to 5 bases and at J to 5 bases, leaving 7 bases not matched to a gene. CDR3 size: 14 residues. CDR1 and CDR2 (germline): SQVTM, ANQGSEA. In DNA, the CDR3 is TGCAGCGTTCGGACAGGGGATAACCACAATGAGCAGTTCTTC. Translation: CSVRTGDNHNEQFF.